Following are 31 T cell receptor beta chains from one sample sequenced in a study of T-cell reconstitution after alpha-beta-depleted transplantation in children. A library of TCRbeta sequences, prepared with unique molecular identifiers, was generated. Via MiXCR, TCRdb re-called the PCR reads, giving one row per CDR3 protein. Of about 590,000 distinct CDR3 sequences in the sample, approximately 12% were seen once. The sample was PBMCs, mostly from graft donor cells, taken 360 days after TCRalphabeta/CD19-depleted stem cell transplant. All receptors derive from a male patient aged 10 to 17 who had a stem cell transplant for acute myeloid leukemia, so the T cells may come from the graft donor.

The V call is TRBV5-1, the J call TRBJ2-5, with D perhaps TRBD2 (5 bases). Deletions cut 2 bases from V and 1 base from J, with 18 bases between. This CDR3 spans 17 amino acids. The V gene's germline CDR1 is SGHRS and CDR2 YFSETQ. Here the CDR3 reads CASSFLAFYGVQETQYF. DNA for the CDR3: TGCGCCAGCAGCTTTCTGGCGTTTTACGGGGTCCAAGAGACCCAGTACTTC.

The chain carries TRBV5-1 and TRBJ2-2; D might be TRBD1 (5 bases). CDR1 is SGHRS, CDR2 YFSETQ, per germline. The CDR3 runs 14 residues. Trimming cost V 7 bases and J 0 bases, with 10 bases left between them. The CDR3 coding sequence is TGCGCCAGCGGGCACAGGCCGAACACCGGGGAGCTGTTTTTT. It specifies CASGHRPNTGELFF.

DNA for the CDR3: TGCGCCAGCAGCATCGGGACAGGGAACTACGAGCAGTACTTC. Its protein is CASSIGTGNYEQYF. J is TRBJ2-7 and V is TRBV5-1, with 9 bases aligning to TRBD1. V lost 4 bases to trimming and J lost 3 bases; unmatched junction nucleotides: 5. Per germline, CDR1 SGHRS and CDR2 YFSETQ. The CDR3 runs to 14 residues. Using reference TRBV5-1 and TRBJ2-7 for the parts outside the CDR3, the full variable domain is KAGVTQTPRYLIKTRGQQVTLSCSPISGHRSVSWYQQTPGQGLQFLFEYFSETQRNKGNFPGRFSGRQFSNSRSEMNVSTLELGDSALYLCASSIGTGNYEQYFGPGTRLTVT.

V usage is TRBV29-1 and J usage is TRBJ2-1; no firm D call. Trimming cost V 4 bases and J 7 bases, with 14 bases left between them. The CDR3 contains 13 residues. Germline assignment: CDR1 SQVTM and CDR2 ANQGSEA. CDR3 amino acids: CSVVRQSRNEQFF. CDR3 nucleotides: TGCAGCGTTGTTCGCCAGTCTAGGAATGAGCAGTTCTTC.

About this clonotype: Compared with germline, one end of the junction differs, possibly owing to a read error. The CDR3 loop reads CACSSGTTNTEAFF. Here the CDR3 DNA reads TGCGCCTGCAGCTCCGGGACGACGAACACTGAAGCTTTCTTT. J is TRBJ1-1 and V is TRBV4-3; possible D gene TRBD1, 5 bases. The CDR3 runs 14 residues. The V gene's germline CDR1 is LGHNA and CDR2 YSLEER.

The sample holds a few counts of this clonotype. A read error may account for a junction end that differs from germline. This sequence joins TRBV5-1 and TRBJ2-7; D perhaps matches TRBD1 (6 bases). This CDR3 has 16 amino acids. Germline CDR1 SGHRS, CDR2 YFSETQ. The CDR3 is CASSSLGGPFVYEQDF. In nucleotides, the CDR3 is TGCGCCAGCAGCTCCCTAGGGGGTCCGTTTGTTTACGAGCAGGACTTC. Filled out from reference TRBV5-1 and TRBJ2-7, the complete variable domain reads KAGVTQTPRYLIKTRGQQVTLSCSPISGHRSVSWYQQTPGQGLQFLFEYFSETQRNKGNFPGRFSGRQFSNSRSEMNVSTLELGDSALYLCASSSLGGPFVYEQDFGPGTRLTVT.

CDR3 sequence: CASSQDRGLYNEQFF. The CDR3, as DNA: TGCGCCAGCAGCCAAGATCGGGGACTATACAATGAGCAGTTCTTC. The chain uses TRBV4-3 and TRBJ2-1; 7 bases map to TRBD2. This CDR3 spans 15 amino acids. From germline, CDR1 is LGHNA and CDR2 YSLEER. J was trimmed by 4 bases and V by 0 bases; bases with no gene match: 3.

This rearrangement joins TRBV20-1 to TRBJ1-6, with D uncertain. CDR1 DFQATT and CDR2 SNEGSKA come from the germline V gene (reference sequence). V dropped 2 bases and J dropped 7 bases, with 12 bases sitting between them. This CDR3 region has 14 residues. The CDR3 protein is CSARPRLHNSPLHF. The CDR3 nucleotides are TGCAGTGCTAGACCCCGTTTGCACAATTCACCCCTCCACTTT.

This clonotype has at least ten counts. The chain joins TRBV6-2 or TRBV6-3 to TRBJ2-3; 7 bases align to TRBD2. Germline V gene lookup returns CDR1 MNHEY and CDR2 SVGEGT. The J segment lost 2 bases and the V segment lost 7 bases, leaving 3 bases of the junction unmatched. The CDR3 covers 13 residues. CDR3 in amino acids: CASTLAVTDTQYF. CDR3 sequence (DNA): TGTGCCAGCACCCTAGCGGTCACAGATACGCAGTATTTT.

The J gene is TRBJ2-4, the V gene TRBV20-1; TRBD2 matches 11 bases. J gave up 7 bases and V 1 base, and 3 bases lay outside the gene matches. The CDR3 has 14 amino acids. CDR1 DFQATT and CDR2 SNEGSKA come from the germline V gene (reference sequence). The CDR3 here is CSARVLAGANIQYF. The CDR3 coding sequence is TGCAGTGCTAGAGTACTAGCGGGGGCCAACATTCAGTACTTC.

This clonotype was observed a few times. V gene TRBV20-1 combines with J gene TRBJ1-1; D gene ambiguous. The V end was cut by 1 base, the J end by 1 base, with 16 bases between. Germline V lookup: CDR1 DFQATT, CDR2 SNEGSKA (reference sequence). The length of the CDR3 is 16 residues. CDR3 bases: TGCAGTGCTAGAGTCTCCCTAACAGAGAAGAACACTGAAGCTTTCTTT. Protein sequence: CSARVSLTEKNTEAFF.

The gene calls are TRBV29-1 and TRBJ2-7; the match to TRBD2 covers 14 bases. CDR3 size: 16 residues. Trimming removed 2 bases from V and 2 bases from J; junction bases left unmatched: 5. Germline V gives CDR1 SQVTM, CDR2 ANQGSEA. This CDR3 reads CSVEPRLAGGPYEQYF. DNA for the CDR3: TGCAGCGTTGAACCGCGACTAGCGGGAGGGCCCTACGAGCAGTACTTC.

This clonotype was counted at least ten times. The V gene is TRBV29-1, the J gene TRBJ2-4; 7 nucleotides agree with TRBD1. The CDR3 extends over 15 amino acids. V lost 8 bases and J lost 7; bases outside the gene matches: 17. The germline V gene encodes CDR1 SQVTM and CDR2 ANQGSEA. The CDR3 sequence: CSIRDRATQGNIQYF. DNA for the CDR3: TGCAGCATTCGCGACCGAGCGACACAGGGGAACATTCAGTACTTC.

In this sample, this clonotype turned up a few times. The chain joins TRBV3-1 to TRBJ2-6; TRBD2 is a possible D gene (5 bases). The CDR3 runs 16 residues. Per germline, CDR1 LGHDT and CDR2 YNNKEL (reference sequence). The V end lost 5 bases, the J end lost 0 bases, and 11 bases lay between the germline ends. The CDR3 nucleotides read TGTGCCAGCAGCAGGGAGATAAGCTCTGGGGCCAACGTCCTGACTTTC. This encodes CASSREISSGANVLTF.

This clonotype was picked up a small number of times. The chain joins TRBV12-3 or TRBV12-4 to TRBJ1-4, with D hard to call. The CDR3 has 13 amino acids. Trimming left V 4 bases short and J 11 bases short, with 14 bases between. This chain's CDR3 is CASSYPELGKLFF. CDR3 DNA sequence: TGTGCCAGCAGTTACCCGGAACTCGGGAAACTGTTTTTT.

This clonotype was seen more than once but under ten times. In DNA, the CDR3 is TGTGCCAGCAGTGACTCGAGGAGCTCCCAAGAGACCCAGTACTTC. This codes for CASSDSRSSQETQYF. The V and J genes are TRBV6-4 and TRBJ2-5; no reliable D call. CDR3 length: 15 amino acids. CDR1 and CDR2 from the germline V gene are MRHNA and SNTAGT. V was trimmed by 0 bases and J by 1 base, leaving 9 bases between them.

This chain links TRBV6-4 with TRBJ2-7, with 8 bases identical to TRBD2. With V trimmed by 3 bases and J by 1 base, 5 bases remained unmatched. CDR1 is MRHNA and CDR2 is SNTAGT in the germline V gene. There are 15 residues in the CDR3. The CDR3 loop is CASSELAGGSYEQYF. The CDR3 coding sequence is TGTGCCAGCAGTGAGCTGGCGGGAGGTTCCTACGAGCAGTACTTC.

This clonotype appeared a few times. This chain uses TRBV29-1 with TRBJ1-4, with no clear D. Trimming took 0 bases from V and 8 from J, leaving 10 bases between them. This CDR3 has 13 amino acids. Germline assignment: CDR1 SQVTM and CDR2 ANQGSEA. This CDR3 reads CSVEDAGGEKLFF. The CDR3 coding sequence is TGCAGCGTTGAAGACGCCGGTGGGGAAAAACTGTTTTTT.

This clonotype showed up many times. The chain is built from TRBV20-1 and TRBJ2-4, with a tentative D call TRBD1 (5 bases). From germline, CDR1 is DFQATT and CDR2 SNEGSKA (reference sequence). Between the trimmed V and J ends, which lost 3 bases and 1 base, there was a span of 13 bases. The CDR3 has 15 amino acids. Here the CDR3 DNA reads TGCAGTGCTAGCTTCAGGGCGCTGGCCAAAAACATTCAGTACTTC. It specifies CSASFRALAKNIQYF.

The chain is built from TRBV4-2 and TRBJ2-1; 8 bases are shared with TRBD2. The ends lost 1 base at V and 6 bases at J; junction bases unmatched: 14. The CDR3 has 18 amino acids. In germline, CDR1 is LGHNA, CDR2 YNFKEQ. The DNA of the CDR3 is TGTGCCAGCAGCCAAGTGGGGGTCGGGAGGGAGGGCCCCAATGAGCAGTTCTTC. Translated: CASSQVGVGREGPNEQFF.

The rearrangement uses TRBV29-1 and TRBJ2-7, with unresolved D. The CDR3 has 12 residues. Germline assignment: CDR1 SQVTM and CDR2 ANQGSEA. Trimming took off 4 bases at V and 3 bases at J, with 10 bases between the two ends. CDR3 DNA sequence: TGCAGCGTTGCCCCCTCGGGCTACGAGCAGTACTTC. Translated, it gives CSVAPSGYEQYF.

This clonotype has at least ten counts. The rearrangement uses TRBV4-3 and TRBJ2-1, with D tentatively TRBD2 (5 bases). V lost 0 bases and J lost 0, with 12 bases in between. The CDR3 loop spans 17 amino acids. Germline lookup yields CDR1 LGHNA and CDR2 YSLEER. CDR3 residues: CASSQERGWGSYNEQFF. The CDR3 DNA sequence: TGCGCCAGCAGCCAAGAACGCGGGTGGGGCTCCTACAATGAGCAGTTCTTC.

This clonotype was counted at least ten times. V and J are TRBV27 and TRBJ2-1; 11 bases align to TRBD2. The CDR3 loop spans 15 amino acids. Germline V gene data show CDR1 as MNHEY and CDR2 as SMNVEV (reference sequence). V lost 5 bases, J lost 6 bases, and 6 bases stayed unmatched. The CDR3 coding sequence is TGTGCCAGCAGTGCCGGGACTAGCGGTTTCAATGAGCAGTTCTTC. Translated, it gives CASSAGTSGFNEQFF.

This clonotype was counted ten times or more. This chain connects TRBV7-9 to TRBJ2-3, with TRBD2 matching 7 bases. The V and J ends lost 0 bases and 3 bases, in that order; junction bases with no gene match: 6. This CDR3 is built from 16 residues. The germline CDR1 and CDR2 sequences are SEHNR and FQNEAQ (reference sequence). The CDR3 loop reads CASSLAVSGRTDTQYF. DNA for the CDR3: TGTGCCAGCAGCTTAGCCGTTAGCGGGCGGACAGATACGCAGTATTTT.

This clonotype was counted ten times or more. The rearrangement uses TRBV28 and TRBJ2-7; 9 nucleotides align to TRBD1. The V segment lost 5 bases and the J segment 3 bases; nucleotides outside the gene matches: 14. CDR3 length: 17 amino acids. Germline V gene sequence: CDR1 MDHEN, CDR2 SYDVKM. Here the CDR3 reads CASSRFPGTGTIYEQYF. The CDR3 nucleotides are TGTGCCAGCAGTCGATTCCCCGGGACAGGGACCATCTACGAGCAGTACTTC.

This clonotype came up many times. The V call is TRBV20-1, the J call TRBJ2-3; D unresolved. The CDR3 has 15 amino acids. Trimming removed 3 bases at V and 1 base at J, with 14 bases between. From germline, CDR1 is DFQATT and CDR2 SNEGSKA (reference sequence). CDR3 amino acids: CSASVVDRGTDTQYF. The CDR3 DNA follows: TGCAGTGCTAGCGTGGTCGACCGGGGCACAGATACGCAGTATTTT.

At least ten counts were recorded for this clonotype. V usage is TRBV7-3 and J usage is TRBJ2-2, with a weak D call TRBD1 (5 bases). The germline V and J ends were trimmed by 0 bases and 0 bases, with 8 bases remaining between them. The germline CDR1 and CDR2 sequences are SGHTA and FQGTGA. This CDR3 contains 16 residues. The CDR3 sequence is CASSLTGLPNTGELFF. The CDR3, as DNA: TGTGCCAGCAGCTTAACGGGGCTCCCGAACACCGGGGAGCTGTTTTTT.

DNA for the CDR3: TGCAGTGCTAGAGAGGAGGCGGTCTCCTACGAGCAGTACTTC. Its protein is CSAREEAVSYEQYF. The chain joins TRBV20-1 to TRBJ2-7; TRBD2 might be the D (5 bases). Between the trimmed V and J ends, which lost 0 bases and 0 bases, there was a span of 9 bases. The CDR3 loop spans 14 amino acids. Germline V gene lookup returns CDR1 DFQATT and CDR2 SNEGSKA (reference sequence).

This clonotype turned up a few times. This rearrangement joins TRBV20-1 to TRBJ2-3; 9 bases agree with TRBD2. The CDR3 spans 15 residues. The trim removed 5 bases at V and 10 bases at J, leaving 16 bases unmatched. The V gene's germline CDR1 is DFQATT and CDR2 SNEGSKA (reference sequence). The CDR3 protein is CSAPLAGWYQSAQYF. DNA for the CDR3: TGCAGTGCTCCCCTAGCGGGATGGTACCAGTCGGCGCAGTATTTT.

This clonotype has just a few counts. CDR3 bases: TGTGCCAGCAGTAAACGACAGGGCCGCTACGAGCAGTACTTC. Translated: CASSKRQGRYEQYF. The rearrangement joins TRBV12-3 or TRBV12-4 to TRBJ2-7; 7 nucleotides align to TRBD1. The V segment lost 5 bases and the J segment 3 bases; nucleotides outside the gene matches: 7. The CDR3 length is 14 residues.

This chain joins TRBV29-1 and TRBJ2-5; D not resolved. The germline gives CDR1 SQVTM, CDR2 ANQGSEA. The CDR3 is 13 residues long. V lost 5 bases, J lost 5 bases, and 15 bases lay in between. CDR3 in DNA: TGCAGCGTTCCAACCCTCGCCGGGGAGACCCAGTACTTC. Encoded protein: CSVPTLAGETQYF.